The text below deals with one TCR beta chain. Its antigen is unknown. Making the TCR beta libraries involved quantitative 5'-RACE with molecular barcodes. Each CDR3 protein gets one entry after TCRdb re-called the 5' RACE reads with MiXCR. The sample contains approximately 550,000 distinct CDR3 sequences, 12% of which appear only once. The CDR3 runs to 16 residues. V lost 3 bases, J lost 2 bases, and 16 bases lay in between. The data were obtained in a study of CD8 T cells in ankylosing spondylitis. Study-wide findings and caveats: Blood of patients with ankylosing spondylitis appeared to be characterized by a TCR beta motif of 8 or 9 highly homologous variants. Disease-linked clones reportedly concentrated significantly in matched ankylosing spondylitis synovial fluid.

The receptor's source is a male donor with ankylosing spondylitis. The chain is built from TRBV12-3 or TRBV12-4 and TRBJ1-2; possibly TRBD1 for D (5 bases). What was sequenced was blood, either unsorted or a sorted T cell fraction (not recorded which). In nucleotides, the CDR3 is TGTGCCAGCAGTTTCTCGTTACAGGTGACCAACTATGGCTACACCTTC. Its translation is CASSFSLQVTNYGYTF.